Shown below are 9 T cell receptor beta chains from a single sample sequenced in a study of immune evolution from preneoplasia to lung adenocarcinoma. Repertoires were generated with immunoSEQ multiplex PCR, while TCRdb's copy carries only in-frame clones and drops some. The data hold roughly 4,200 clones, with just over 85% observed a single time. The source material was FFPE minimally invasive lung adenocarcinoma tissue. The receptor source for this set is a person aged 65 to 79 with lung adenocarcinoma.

The CDR3 reads CASSYSVDQPQHF. CDR3 DNA: TGTGCCAGCAGTTACTCCGTCGATCAGCCCCAGCATTTT. The chain combines TRBV6-5 with TRBJ1-5, with unresolved D. Germline loops: CDR1 MNHEY, CDR2 SVGAGI. There are 13 residues in the CDR3. Between the trimmed V and J ends, which lost 0 bases and 5 bases, there was a span of 5 bases.

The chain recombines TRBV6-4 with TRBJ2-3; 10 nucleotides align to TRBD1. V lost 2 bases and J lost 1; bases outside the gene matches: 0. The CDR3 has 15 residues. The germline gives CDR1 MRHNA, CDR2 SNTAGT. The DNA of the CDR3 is TGTGCCAGCAGTGACGGGACAGGGGGCACAGATACGCAGTATTTT. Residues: CASSDGTGGTDTQYF.

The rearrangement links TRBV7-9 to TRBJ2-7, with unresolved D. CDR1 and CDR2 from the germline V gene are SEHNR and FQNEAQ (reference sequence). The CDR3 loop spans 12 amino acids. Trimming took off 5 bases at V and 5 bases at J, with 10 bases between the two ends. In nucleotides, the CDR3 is TGTGCCAGCAGCCCCGGAGTAAACGAGCAGTACTTC. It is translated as CASSPGVNEQYF.

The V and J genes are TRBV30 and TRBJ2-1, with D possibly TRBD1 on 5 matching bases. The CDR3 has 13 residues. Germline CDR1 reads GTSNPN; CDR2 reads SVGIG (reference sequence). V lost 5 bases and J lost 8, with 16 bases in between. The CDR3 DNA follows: TGTGCCTGGGGACATACTGAGTGGGATGAGCAGTTCTTC. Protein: CAWGHTEWDEQFF.

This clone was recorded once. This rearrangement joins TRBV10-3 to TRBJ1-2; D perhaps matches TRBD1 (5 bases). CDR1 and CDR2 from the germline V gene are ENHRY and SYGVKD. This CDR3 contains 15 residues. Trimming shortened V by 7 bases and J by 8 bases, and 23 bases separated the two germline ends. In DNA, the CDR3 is TGTGCCATCACCCCGGGACCCATTACGGGAGGCGGCTACACCTTC. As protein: CAITPGPITGGGYTF.

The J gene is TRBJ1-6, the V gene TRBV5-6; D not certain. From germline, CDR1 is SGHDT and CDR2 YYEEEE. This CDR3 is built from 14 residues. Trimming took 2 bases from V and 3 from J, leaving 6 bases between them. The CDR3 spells CASSFGVYNSPLHF. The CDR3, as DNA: TGTGCCAGCAGCTTCGGTGTCTATAATTCACCCCTCCACTTT. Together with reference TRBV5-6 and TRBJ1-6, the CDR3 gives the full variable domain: DAGVTQSPTHLIKTRGQQVTLRCSPKSGHDTVSWYQQALGQGPQFIFQYYEEEERQRGNFPDRFSGHQFPNYSSELNVNALLLGDSALYLCASSFGVYNSPLHFGNGTRLTVT.

The CDR3 region is CASSRTRGYNEQFF. The CDR3 DNA sequence: TGTGCCAGCAGCCGGACGCGCGGCTACAATGAGCAGTTCTTC. The V and J genes are TRBV7-2 and TRBJ2-1, with D hard to call. The CDR3 has 14 residues. The germline gives CDR1 SGHTA, CDR2 FQGNSA. With 5 bases removed from V and 3 bases from J, the gap between germline ends came to 11 bases.

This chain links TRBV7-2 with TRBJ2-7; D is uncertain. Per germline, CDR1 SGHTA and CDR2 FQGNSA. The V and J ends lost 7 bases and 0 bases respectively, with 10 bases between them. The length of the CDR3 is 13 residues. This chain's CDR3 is CASTRPVSYEQYF. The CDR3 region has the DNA TGTGCCAGCACCCGCCCGGTCTCCTACGAGCAGTACTTC.

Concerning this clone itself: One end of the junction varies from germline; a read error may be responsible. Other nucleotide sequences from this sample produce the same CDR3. For the CDR3, the DNA is TGTGCCAGCAGCTTAGAGTCCGGCACAGATACACAGTATTTT. Protein sequence: CASSLESGTDTQYF. The V gene is TRBV7-6, the J gene TRBJ2-3; D call uncertain. Germline assignment: CDR1 SGHVS and CDR2 FNYEAQ. This CDR3 has 14 residues.